Listed here are 27 T cell receptor beta chains from one sample, sequenced in a study of T cell repertoires in cytomegalovirus infection (dated by TCRdb to between 2018 and 2021). The instrument given in TCRdb is Illumina HiSeq 1500. TCRdb reworked the public reads: Q25 trimming with fastp, MiXCR clone assembly, productive beta chains retained. For every CDR3 protein sequence, its rows merge into one entry that carries the most common genes and DNA. The table for this sample lists approximately 160,000 distinct CDR3 sequences; over 15% of them were counted only once. The ten largest clones represent roughly a sixth of the sample. What was sequenced was CD8+ T cells from PBMCs. The receptors originated from a human donor in good health (CMV status not recorded). Some clones in this sample may be carry-over from other donors' samples.

This chain joins TRBV28 and TRBJ2-3; D is possibly TRBD2 (6 bases). The CDR3 consists of 14 residues. V lost 0 bases and J lost 4, with 8 bases in between. Germline loops: CDR1 MDHEN, CDR2 SYDVKM. CDR3 amino acids: CASSLWGLPDTQYF. Here the CDR3 DNA reads TGTGCCAGCAGTTTATGGGGACTCCCAGATACGCAGTATTTT.

J is TRBJ1-1 and V is TRBV6-2 or TRBV6-3; TRBD1 matches at 7 bases. Trimming removed 2 bases from V and 7 bases from J; junction bases left unmatched: 13. The CDR3 has 16 residues. Germline V gene sequence: CDR1 MNHEY, CDR2 SVGEGT. DNA of the CDR3: TGTGCCAGCAGTTACCCTACAGGGGAAAATGTCGTTGAAGCTTTCTTT. Translating it yields CASSYPTGENVVEAFF.

This chain connects TRBV2 to TRBJ2-7; D remains ambiguous. The germline V gene has CDR1 SNHLY and CDR2 FYNNEI. The CDR3 has 15 amino acids. Trimming removed 6 bases from V and 2 bases from J, with 17 bases in between. CDR3 in amino acids: CASRTSGGSPYEQYF. CDR3 DNA: TGTGCCAGCAGGACCTCGGGTGGCTCGCCCTACGAGCAGTACTTC.

This clonotype appeared many times. The chain uses TRBV7-2 and TRBJ1-5; no reliable D call. Germline assignment: CDR1 SGHTA and CDR2 FQGNSA. The CDR3 length is 15 residues. V was shortened by 1 base and J by 0 bases, with 7 bases between the two germline ends. The chain's CDR3 is CASSLGFSSNQPQHF. In DNA form, the CDR3 reads TGTGCCAGCAGCTTAGGTTTTTCTAGCAATCAGCCCCAGCATTTT. The variable domain in full, with the rest retrieved from reference TRBV7-2 and TRBJ1-5, is GAGVSQSPSNKVTEKGKDVELRCDPISGHTALYWYRQSLGQGLEFLIYFQGNSAPDKSGLPSDRFSAERTGGSVSTLTIQRTQQEDSAVYLCASSLGFSSNQPQHFGDGTRLSIL.

This chain uses TRBV7-6 with TRBJ2-7, with D possibly called TRBD1 or TRBD2 (6 bases each). V lost 4 bases and J lost 3, with 13 bases in between. The CDR3 runs to 14 residues. Germline lookup yields CDR1 SGHVS and CDR2 FNYEAQ. In nucleotides, the CDR3 is TGTGCCAGCAGCTCCTACGGGGGCGGCTACGAGCAGTACTTC. Protein: CASSSYGGGYEQYF.

This rearrangement joins TRBV7-9 to TRBJ2-2; 7 bases line up with TRBD1. CDR1 is SEHNR, CDR2 FQNEAQ, per germline (reference sequence). J lost 2 bases, V lost 4 bases, and 4 bases had no gene match. This CDR3 contains 15 residues. CDR3 in DNA: TGTGCCAGCAGCTCACGGGACAGTAACACCGGGGAGCTGTTTTTT. Its protein is CASSSRDSNTGELFF.

This clonotype was found a few times. The chain carries TRBV28 and TRBJ1-4; D unclear. Trimming left V 5 bases short and J 7 bases short, with 8 bases between. The CDR3 runs 12 residues. CDR1 is MDHEN and CDR2 is SYDVKM in the germline V gene. CDR3 in DNA: TGTGCCAGCAGTGCCGGGCTTGAAAAACTGTTTTTT. Its translation is CASSAGLEKLFF. The whole variable domain, remainder taken from reference TRBV28 and TRBJ1-4, is DVKVTQSSRYLVKRTGEKVFLECVQDMDHENMFWYRQDPGLGLRLIYFSYDVKMKEKGDIPEGYSVSREKKERFSLILESASTNQTSMYLCASSAGLEKLFFGSGTQLSVL.

The chain recombines TRBV12-3 or TRBV12-4 with TRBJ1-2; D unresolved. V lost 6 bases and J lost 7, with 21 bases in between. The CDR3 length is 15 residues. This CDR3 is CASSLSARDLRGYTF. In DNA form, the CDR3 reads TGTGCCAGCAGCCTGAGCGCACGGGATCTTCGTGGCTACACCTTC.

This clonotype has more than one count but fewer than ten. J is TRBJ2-7 and V is TRBV2; D unclear. V lost 1 base, J lost 1 base, and 8 bases lay in between. CDR3 length: 14 residues. Looked up from germline, CDR1 is SNHLY and CDR2 is FYNNEI. The CDR3 sequence is CASSEDHRSYEQYF. CDR3 bases: TGTGCCAGCAGTGAAGATCACCGGTCCTACGAGCAGTACTTC.

This clonotype was detected only a few times. The V gene is TRBV14, the J gene TRBJ1-6; 7 nucleotides align to TRBD1. This CDR3 region has 16 residues. Germline V lookup: CDR1 SGHDN, CDR2 FVKESK. V was pared by 0 bases and J by 4 bases, with 3 bases of the junction left unmatched. In DNA, the CDR3 is TGTGCCAGCAGCCAAGACCGGGACAGTTATAATTCACCCCTCCACTTT. Translation: CASSQDRDSYNSPLHF.

This clonotype has only a few counts. The rearrangement links TRBV7-6 to TRBJ1-5, with TRBD1 as a possible D gene (5 bases). CDR3 size: 15 residues. Germline CDR1 reads SGHVS; CDR2 reads FNYEAQ. V was clipped by 5 bases and J by 2 bases, with 13 bases between them. The chain's CDR3 is CASSPRRGGNQPQHF. CDR3 DNA sequence: TGTGCCAGCAGCCCCAGGAGGGGTGGCAATCAGCCCCAGCATTTT.

The V and J genes are TRBV5-6 and TRBJ1-1, with D possibly TRBD1 on 5 matching bases. V was trimmed by 2 bases and J by 1 base, leaving 12 bases between them. Germline values: CDR1 SGHDT, CDR2 YYEEEE. The CDR3 totals 15 residues. This CDR3 is CASSLWHRTNTEAFF. The CDR3 nucleotides read TGTGCCAGCAGCTTATGGCACAGGACGAACACTGAAGCTTTCTTT.

This clonotype showed up just a few times. The V gene is TRBV25-1, the J gene TRBJ1-1; tentatively, D is TRBD1 (6 bases). Germline V gives CDR1 MGHDK, CDR2 SYGVNS. Trimming removed 3 bases from V and 4 bases from J, with 12 bases in between. The CDR3 spans 14 residues. The CDR3 DNA reads TGTGCCAGCAGTGACGCACAGGGCAGCACTGAAGCTTTCTTT. Residues: CASSDAQGSTEAFF.

This clonotype showed up just a few times. The CDR3 sequence is CASKIADSPNYEQYF. CDR3 DNA sequence: TGCGCCAGCAAGATCGCGGACAGCCCAAACTACGAGCAGTACTTC. This chain connects TRBV5-1 to TRBJ2-7; D possibly corresponds to TRBD1 (6 bases). The CDR3 is made up of 15 amino acids. Germline V CDR1 and CDR2: SGHRS, YFSETQ. Between the trimmed V and J ends, which lost 6 bases and 3 bases, there was a span of 19 bases.

This clonotype has only a few counts. The genes are TRBV7-2 and TRBJ1-3; possible D gene TRBD1, 5 bases. Between the trimmed V and J ends, which lost 6 bases and 4 bases, there was a span of 19 bases. The length of the CDR3 is 16 residues. Germline assignment: CDR1 SGHTA and CDR2 FQGNSA. The CDR3 DNA reads TGTGCCAGCAGGAACCAGGGCGGAATGGTCGGAAACACCATATATTTT. Translating it yields CASRNQGGMVGNTIYF.

V is TRBV6-5 and J is TRBJ1-2; D gene uncertain. Trimming cost V 7 bases and J 8 bases, with 17 bases left between them. CDR1 and CDR2 from the germline V gene are MNHEY and SVGAGI. CDR3 length: 13 amino acids. CDR3 region: CASIVSSAEGYTF. The CDR3 region has the DNA TGTGCCAGCATAGTGTCCTCGGCCGAGGGCTACACCTTC.

The sample holds a few counts of this clonotype. CDR3: CASSRGDTEAFF. The DNA for the CDR3 is TGTGCCAGCAGCAGAGGGGACACTGAAGCTTTCTTT. The rearrangement links TRBV28 to TRBJ1-1; D is perhaps TRBD1 (5 bases). Per the germline V gene, CDR1 is MDHEN and CDR2 is SYDVKM. The V end lost 6 bases, the J end lost 3 bases, and 8 bases lay between the germline ends. This CDR3 is built from 12 residues.

The CDR3 region is CASSSSRWLNTEAFF. CDR3 in DNA: TGTGCCAGCAGCTCCTCTAGGTGGCTGAACACTGAAGCTTTCTTT. The chain carries TRBV7-2 and TRBJ1-1; D is ambiguous. This CDR3 contains 15 residues. Trimming stripped 4 bases from V and 0 bases from J, with 12 bases between. Looked up from germline, CDR1 is SGHTA and CDR2 is FQGNSA.

The CDR3, as DNA: TGTGCCACAGCGCGAGGCACTGAAGCTTTCTTT. Translated, it gives CATARGTEAFF. This sequence joins TRBV10-3 and TRBJ1-1, with D hard to call. V lost 10 bases and J 4 bases, leaving 10 bases between the germline ends. The CDR3 covers 11 residues. The germline CDR1 and CDR2 sequences are ENHRY and SYGVKD.

The rearrangement links TRBV12-3 or TRBV12-4 to TRBJ1-4; no reliable D call. Trimming removed 5 bases at V and 9 bases at J, with 13 bases between. The CDR3 extends over 13 amino acids. The CDR3 loop reads CASSPPDRKKLFF. Written as DNA, the CDR3 is TGTGCCAGCAGTCCGCCGGATCGTAAAAAACTGTTTTTT.

This clonotype was seen a few times. The V and J genes are TRBV6-2 or TRBV6-3 and TRBJ2-7; possibly TRBD1 or TRBD2 for D (5 bases each). Trimming removed 8 bases at V and 3 bases at J, with 14 bases between. The CDR3 is 13 amino acids. The germline V gene encodes CDR1 MNHEY and CDR2 SVGEGT. CDR3 DNA sequence: TGTGCCAGCCGAGAGGGGTTGAACTACGAGCAGTACTTC. Translation: CASREGLNYEQYF.

This clonotype was observed a few times. This sequence joins TRBV25-1 and TRBJ2-1; D not resolved. V dropped 8 bases and J dropped 5 bases, with 10 bases sitting between them. The CDR3 has 12 residues. CDR1 is MGHDK, CDR2 SYGVNS, per germline. The CDR3 sequence is CASSMMNNEQFF. The CDR3 bases are TGTGCCAGCTCGATGATGAACAATGAGCAGTTCTTC.

The genes are TRBV6-1 and TRBJ1-5; D not resolved. This CDR3 spans 16 amino acids. Trimming removed 5 bases at V and 0 bases at J, with 14 bases between. Germline V gene lookup returns CDR1 MNHNS and CDR2 SASEGT. CDR3 DNA: TGTGCCAGCAGTCTCCGGAACAGATATAGCAATCAGCCCCAGCATTTT. This gives the protein CASSLRNRYSNQPQHF.

This clonotype was seen only a few times. The V and J genes are TRBV7-2 and TRBJ1-2; no definite D call. V was pared by 7 bases and J by 2 bases, with 8 bases between. Germline lookup yields CDR1 SGHTA and CDR2 FQGNSA. The CDR3 runs 12 residues. CDR3: CASTVLNYGYTF. The CDR3 DNA reads as TGTGCCAGCACGGTACTCAACTATGGCTACACCTTC.

Only a few counts were recorded for this clonotype. This chain connects TRBV7-8 to TRBJ2-1; the D is unclear. V dropped 0 bases and J dropped 4 bases, with 10 bases sitting between them. The CDR3 has 15 residues. Per germline, CDR1 SGHVS and CDR2 FQNEAQ. The CDR3 nucleotides read TGTGCCAGCAGCTTAGCTCGACCTGTTTACAATGAGCAGTTCTTC. The encoded protein is CASSLARPVYNEQFF.

The chain couples TRBV6-6 to TRBJ2-3; D is unresolved. Germline V gives CDR1 MNHNY, CDR2 SVGAGI (reference sequence). The CDR3 is 14 amino acids. The V end was cut by 5 bases, the J end by 0 bases, with 9 bases between. The CDR3 sequence: CASSNPSSTDTQYF. The CDR3 nucleotides are TGTGCCAGCAGTAACCCGTCCAGCACAGATACGCAGTATTTT.

This clonotype was seen a few times. The chain carries TRBV20-1 and TRBJ1-2; D remains unclear. The CDR3 contains 15 residues. V gave up 1 base and J gave up 4 bases, with 16 bases separating them. Germline CDR1 and CDR2: DFQATT and SNEGSKA (reference sequence). CDR3 amino acids: CSARAPGQAPYGYTF. Written as DNA, the CDR3 is TGCAGTGCTAGAGCCCCCGGGCAGGCTCCCTATGGCTACACCTTC.